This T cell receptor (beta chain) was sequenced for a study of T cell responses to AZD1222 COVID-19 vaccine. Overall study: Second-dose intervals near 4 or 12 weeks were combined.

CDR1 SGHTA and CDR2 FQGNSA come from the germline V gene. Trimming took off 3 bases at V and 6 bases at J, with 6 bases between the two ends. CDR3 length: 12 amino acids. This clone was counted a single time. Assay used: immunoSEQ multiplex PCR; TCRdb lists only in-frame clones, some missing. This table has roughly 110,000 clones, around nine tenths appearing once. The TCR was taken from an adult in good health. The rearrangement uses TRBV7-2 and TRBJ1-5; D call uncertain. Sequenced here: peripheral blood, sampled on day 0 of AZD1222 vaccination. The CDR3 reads CASSFPFQPQHF. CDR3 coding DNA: TGTGCCAGCAGCTTCCCTTTTCAGCCCCAGCATTTT.